This is a list of T cell receptor beta chains from one sample in a study of shared clonotypes between healthy human individuals. TCRdb's table, derived via immunoSEQ multiplex PCR, lists solely in-frame clones and lacks some. The sample yields approximately 650,000 clones, roughly 95% seen once. The sample was naive CD8+ T cells sorted from blood. These receptors were taken from a young woman in good health. Both conserved end residues are part of each CDR3. The D gene is left open where the match is weak. The size field is filled for only some rows; it gives once, few, many or a size class.

j_gene: TRBJ1-2
v_gene: TRBV6-5
d_gene: -
abundance: -
CDR3aa: CASSYNEDGNYGYTF
CDR3nt: TGTGCCAGCAGTTACAACGAGGACGGGAACTATGGCTACACCTTC

j_gene: TRBJ1-1
v_gene: TRBV5-5
d_gene: -
abundance: -
CDR3aa: CASNQGTEAFF
CDR3nt: TGTGCCAGCAACCAGGGAACTGAAGCTTTCTTT

j_gene: TRBJ2-1
v_gene: TRBV7-2
d_gene: TRBD2
abundance: -
CDR3aa: CASSLALVAGGGNEQFF
CDR3nt: TGTGCCAGCAGCTTAGCGCTAGTAGCGGGAGGGGGAAATGAGCAGTTCTTC

j_gene: TRBJ1-1
v_gene: TRBV6-5
d_gene: -
abundance: -
CDR3aa: CASSPDGGWTEAFF
CDR3nt: TGTGCCAGCAGTCCAGATGGGGGTTGGACTGAAGCTTTCTTT

j_gene: TRBJ2-5
v_gene: TRBV2
d_gene: -
abundance: -
CDR3aa: CASSVKDYHDF
CDR3nt: TGTGCCAGCAGTGTAAAGGACTATCATGACTTC

j_gene: TRBJ2-1
v_gene: TRBV28
d_gene: TRBD2
abundance: -
CDR3aa: CASSTTSFSYNEQFF
CDR3nt: TGTGCCAGCAGCACGACTAGCTTTTCCTACAATGAGCAGTTCTTC

j_gene: TRBJ2-7
v_gene: TRBV28
d_gene: -
abundance: -
CDR3aa: CASSLMGREQYF
CDR3nt: TGTGCCAGCAGTTTAATGGGACGCGAGCAGTACTTC

j_gene: TRBJ2-5
v_gene: TRBV5-1
d_gene: TRBD1
abundance: -
CDR3aa: CASSLEGGQGETQYF
CDR3nt: TGCGCCAGCAGCTTGGAGGGGGGACAGGGAGAGACCCAGTACTTC

j_gene: TRBJ1-1
v_gene: TRBV2
d_gene: -
abundance: -
CDR3aa: CASRPWVENTEAFF
CDR3nt: TGTGCCAGCAGGCCCTGGGTAGAGAACACTGAAGCTTTCTTT

j_gene: TRBJ1-1
v_gene: TRBV14
d_gene: -
abundance: once
CDR3aa: CASSPKVTNTEAFF
CDR3nt: TGTGCCAGCAGCCCTAAGGTAACGAACACTGAAGCTTTCTTT

j_gene: TRBJ2-7
v_gene: TRBV14
d_gene: -
abundance: -
CDR3aa: CASSRGNFYEQYF
CDR3nt: TGTGCCAGCAGCCGGGGCAATTTCTACGAGCAGTACTTC

j_gene: TRBJ2-1
v_gene: TRBV5-6
d_gene: TRBD1
abundance: -
CDR3aa: CASSTQGARYEQFF
CDR3nt: TGTGCCAGCAGCACCCAGGGGGCGCGCTATGAGCAGTTCTTC

j_gene: TRBJ1-5
v_gene: TRBV19
d_gene: -
abundance: once
CDR3aa: CASSMVGSMDQPQHF
CDR3nt: TGTGCCAGTAGTATGGTAGGGAGTATGGATCAGCCCCAGCATTTT

j_gene: TRBJ2-7
v_gene: TRBV27
d_gene: TRBD1
abundance: -
CDR3aa: CASRHTGTGSHEQYF
CDR3nt: TGTGCCAGCAGGCACACCGGGACAGGGTCCCACGAGCAGTACTTC

j_gene: TRBJ2-2
v_gene: TRBV5-1
d_gene: TRBD2
abundance: -
CDR3aa: CASSLAGTSGTGELFF
CDR3nt: TGCGCCAGCAGCCTGGCCGGGACTAGCGGGACTGGGGAGCTGTTTTTT

j_gene: TRBJ1-1
v_gene: TRBV19
d_gene: -
abundance: -
CDR3aa: CASSIRATSMNTEAFF
CDR3nt: TGTGCCAGTAGTATCAGGGCGACATCTATGAACACTGAAGCTTTCTTT

j_gene: TRBJ1-1
v_gene: TRBV27
d_gene: TRBD1
abundance: -
CDR3aa: CASRTGATEAFF
CDR3nt: TGTGCCAGCAGGACAGGGGCCACTGAAGCTTTCTTT

j_gene: TRBJ2-7
v_gene: TRBV10-1
d_gene: TRBD2
abundance: -
CDR3aa: CASGTSGAYEQYF
CDR3nt: TGCGCCAGCGGAACTAGCGGGGCCTACGAGCAGTACTTC

j_gene: TRBJ1-1
v_gene: TRBV19
d_gene: -
abundance: -
CDR3aa: CASSIDSLNTEAFF
CDR3nt: TGTGCCAGTAGTATCGACAGTTTGAACACTGAAGCTTTCTTT

j_gene: TRBJ1-1
v_gene: TRBV7-9
d_gene: -
abundance: -
CDR3aa: CASSLQGSGTEAFF
CDR3nt: TGTGCCAGCAGCTTACAGGGGTCCGGCACTGAAGCTTTCTTT

j_gene: TRBJ2-1
v_gene: TRBV6-6
d_gene: TRBD1
abundance: -
CDR3aa: CASSYWTGEQQFF
CDR3nt: TGTGCCAGCAGTTACTGGACAGGGGAGCAGCAGTTCTTC

j_gene: TRBJ2-3
v_gene: TRBV13
d_gene: TRBD2
abundance: -
CDR3aa: CASSPYGVAGATDTQYF
CDR3nt: TGTGCCAGCAGCCCCTATGGGGTAGCGGGGGCCACAGATACGCAGTATTTT

j_gene: TRBJ2-5
v_gene: TRBV2
d_gene: TRBD2
abundance: once
CDR3aa: CASSTALAGMGETQYF
CDR3nt: TGTGCCAGCAGTACTGCACTAGCGGGAATGGGGGAGACCCAGTACTTC

j_gene: TRBJ2-7
v_gene: TRBV30
d_gene: TRBD1
abundance: -
CDR3aa: CAWSVQGASEQYF
CDR3nt: TGTGCCTGGAGTGTACAGGGGGCCTCCGAGCAGTACTTC

j_gene: TRBJ1-1
v_gene: TRBV7-9
d_gene: TRBD1
abundance: -
CDR3aa: CASSLQGQGSFF
CDR3nt: TGTGCCAGCAGCTTACAGGGACAGGGGTCTTTCTTT

j_gene: TRBJ2-7
v_gene: TRBV7-6
d_gene: -
abundance: -
CDR3aa: CASSLAGGTYEQYF
CDR3nt: TGTGCCAGCAGCTTAGCGGGCGGAACCTACGAGCAGTACTTC

j_gene: TRBJ1-6
v_gene: TRBV11-2
d_gene: -
abundance: -
CDR3aa: CASSLLELGNSPLHF
CDR3nt: TGTGCCAGCAGCTTATTGGAGCTGGGGAATTCACCCCTCCACTTT

j_gene: TRBJ2-7
v_gene: TRBV7-9
d_gene: TRBD1
abundance: -
CDR3aa: CASSLASGGAYEQYF
CDR3nt: TGTGCCAGCAGCTTAGCCTCAGGGGGCGCTTACGAGCAGTACTTC

j_gene: TRBJ2-1
v_gene: TRBV5-6
d_gene: TRBD2
abundance: -
CDR3aa: CASSLALAGRINEQFF
CDR3nt: TGTGCCAGCAGCTTGGCCCTAGCGGGACGAATCAATGAGCAGTTCTTC

j_gene: TRBJ2-2
v_gene: TRBV2
d_gene: TRBD1
abundance: -
CDR3aa: CASRRLGTGGRTGELFF
CDR3nt: TGTGCCAGCAGACGATTGGGGACAGGGGGACGGACCGGGGAGCTGTTTTTT

j_gene: TRBJ1-1
v_gene: TRBV27
d_gene: -
abundance: once
CDR3aa: CASSLMWGSNTEAFF
CDR3nt: TGTGCCAGCAGTTTAATGTGGGGGAGCAACACTGAAGCTTTCTTT

j_gene: TRBJ1-1
v_gene: TRBV9
d_gene: TRBD1
abundance: few
CDR3aa: CASSITGGTEAFF
CDR3nt: TGTGCCAGCAGCATAACAGGGGGCACTGAAGCTTTCTTT

j_gene: TRBJ2-7
v_gene: TRBV27
d_gene: TRBD1
abundance: -
CDR3aa: CASSAGTVSYEQYF
CDR3nt: TGTGCCAGCAGCGCCGGGACAGTCTCCTACGAGCAGTACTTC

j_gene: TRBJ1-4
v_gene: TRBV27
d_gene: -
abundance: -
CDR3aa: CASSLWGATNEKLFF
CDR3nt: TGTGCCAGCAGTTTATGGGGGGCAACTAATGAAAAACTGTTTTTT

j_gene: TRBJ2-7
v_gene: TRBV6-1
d_gene: -
abundance: -
CDR3aa: CASGYGTEYEQYF
CDR3nt: TGTGCCAGCGGCTACGGGACCGAGTACGAGCAGTACTTC

j_gene: TRBJ2-7
v_gene: TRBV5-4
d_gene: -
abundance: -
CDR3aa: CASSYNSAYEQYF
CDR3nt: TGTGCCAGCAGTTACAACTCAGCATACGAGCAGTACTTC

j_gene: TRBJ2-2
v_gene: TRBV13
d_gene: -
abundance: -
CDR3aa: CASSLLPGELFF
CDR3nt: TGTGCCAGCAGCCTCCTCCCGGGGGAGCTGTTTTTT

j_gene: TRBJ2-7
v_gene: TRBV27
d_gene: -
abundance: -
CDR3aa: CASSLAPSAYEQYF
CDR3nt: TGTGCCAGCAGTTTAGCTCCGAGTGCCTACGAGCAGTACTTC

j_gene: TRBJ1-5
v_gene: TRBV6-1
d_gene: -
abundance: -
CDR3aa: CASSDRLGNQPQHF
CDR3nt: TGTGCCAGCAGTGATCGGTTAGGCAATCAGCCCCAGCATTTT

j_gene: TRBJ2-7
v_gene: TRBV6-5
d_gene: TRBD2
abundance: -
CDR3aa: CASSYERTSGYEQYF
CDR3nt: TGTGCCAGCAGTTATGAAAGGACTAGCGGTTACGAGCAGTACTTC

j_gene: TRBJ2-7
v_gene: TRBV5-1
d_gene: -
abundance: -
CDR3aa: CASSFPGFYEQYF
CDR3nt: TGCGCCAGCAGCTTTCCAGGGTTCTACGAGCAGTACTTC

j_gene: TRBJ1-1
v_gene: TRBV18
d_gene: -
abundance: -
CDR3aa: CASSRLVVGHTEAFF
CDR3nt: TGTGCCAGCTCACGTCTTGTGGTAGGGCACACTGAAGCTTTCTTT

j_gene: TRBJ2-7
v_gene: TRBV13
d_gene: -
abundance: -
CDR3aa: CASSLGSGSTYEQYF
CDR3nt: TGTGCCAGCAGTTTAGGGTCCGGGAGCACCTACGAGCAGTACTTC

j_gene: TRBJ2-7
v_gene: TRBV15
d_gene: TRBD2
abundance: -
CDR3aa: CATSAGDLTYEQYF
CDR3nt: TGTGCCACCAGCGCGGGGGACCTTACCTACGAGCAGTACTTC

j_gene: TRBJ2-2
v_gene: TRBV5-6
d_gene: -
abundance: once
CDR3aa: CASSRTGELFF
CDR3nt: TGTGCCAGCAGCCGCACCGGGGAGCTGTTTTTT

j_gene: TRBJ1-1
v_gene: TRBV27
d_gene: TRBD1
abundance: -
CDR3aa: CASSLSGQGTEAFF
CDR3nt: TGTGCCAGCAGTTTATCAGGACAGGGTACTGAAGCTTTCTTT

j_gene: TRBJ2-7
v_gene: TRBV5-8
d_gene: TRBD2
abundance: -
CDR3aa: CASSLGLAGATGEQYF
CDR3nt: TGTGCCAGCAGCTTGGGGCTCGCGGGAGCCACGGGGGAGCAGTACTTC

j_gene: TRBJ2-5
v_gene: TRBV5-7
d_gene: -
abundance: -
CDR3aa: CASSLAPETQYF
CDR3nt: TGTGCCAGCAGCTTGGCCCCAGAGACCCAGTACTTC

j_gene: TRBJ2-7
v_gene: TRBV4-1
d_gene: -
abundance: -
CDR3aa: CASSGRWGAYEQYF
CDR3nt: TGCGCCAGCAGCGGACGCTGGGGGGCCTACGAGCAGTACTTC